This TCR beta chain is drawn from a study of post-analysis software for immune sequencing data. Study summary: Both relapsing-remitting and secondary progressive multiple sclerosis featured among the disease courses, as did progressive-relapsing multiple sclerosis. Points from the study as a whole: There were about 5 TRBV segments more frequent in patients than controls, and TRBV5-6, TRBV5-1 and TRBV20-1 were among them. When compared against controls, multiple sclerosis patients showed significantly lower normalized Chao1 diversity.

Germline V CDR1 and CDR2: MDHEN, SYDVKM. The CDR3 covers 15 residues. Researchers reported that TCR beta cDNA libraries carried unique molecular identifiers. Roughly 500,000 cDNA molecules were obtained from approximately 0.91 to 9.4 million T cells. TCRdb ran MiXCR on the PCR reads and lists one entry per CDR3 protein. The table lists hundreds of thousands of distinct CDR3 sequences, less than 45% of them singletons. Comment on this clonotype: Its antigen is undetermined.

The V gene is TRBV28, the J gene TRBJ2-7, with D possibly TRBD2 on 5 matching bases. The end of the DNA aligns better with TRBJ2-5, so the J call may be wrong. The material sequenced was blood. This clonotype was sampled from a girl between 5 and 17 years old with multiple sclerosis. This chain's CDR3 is CASSFSGRGDETQYF. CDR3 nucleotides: TGTGCCAGCAGTTTTTCCGGACGGGGAGACGAGACCCAGTACTTC.